A single sample is the source of the 10 T cell receptor beta chains below, sequenced in a study of blood T cell repertoires in COVID-19. Sequenced by immunoSEQ multiplex PCR; TCRdb stores in-frame clones only, minus some. The sample shows under 150,000 clones, around 83% of them seen only once. Sequencing was performed on PBMCs or T cells enriched from blood (not recorded which). The source of these receptors is a man aged 25-45 years who had recovered from COVID-19.

The rearrangement links TRBV7-9 to TRBJ2-7, with 8 nucleotides matching TRBD1. The CDR3 has 15 amino acids. The trim removed 4 bases at V and 3 bases at J, leaving 8 bases unmatched. Per the germline V gene, CDR1 is SEHNR and CDR2 is FQNEAQ (reference sequence). In DNA form, the CDR3 reads TGTGCCAGCAGCTCATGGGGCAGGGGGCTCTACGAGCAGTACTTC. Encoded protein: CASSSWGRGLYEQYF. The complete variable domain, with remaining parts taken from reference TRBV7-9 and TRBJ2-7, reads DTGVSQNPRHKITKRGQNVTFRCDPISEHNRLYWYRQTLGQGPEFLTYFQNEAQLEKSRLLSDRFSAERPKGSFSTLEIQRTEQGDSAMYLCASSSWGRGLYEQYFGPGTRLTVT.

The chain joins TRBV6-1 to TRBJ1-3; D remains unclear. V was clipped by 2 bases and J by 0 bases, with 8 bases between them. The germline V gene encodes CDR1 MNHNS and CDR2 SASEGT. The CDR3 is made up of 15 amino acids. CDR3 sequence reads: CASSENSFSGNTIYF. CDR3 nucleotide sequence: TGTGCCAGCAGTGAAAATTCTTTCTCTGGAAACACCATATATTTT.

DNA for the CDR3: TGTGCCAGTAGTATATACGGGGGGGCAGATACGCAGTATTTT. Protein product: CASSIYGGADTQYF. This chain joins TRBV19 and TRBJ2-3; TRBD2 aligns across 8 bases. Looked up from germline, CDR1 is LNHDA and CDR2 is SQIVND (reference sequence). This CDR3 comprises 14 residues. The junction had 2 bases not matched to a gene; V was cut back by 2 bases and J by 4 bases.

The rearrangement links TRBV18 to TRBJ1-1; D possibly corresponds to TRBD1 (6 bases). Between the trimmed V and J ends, which lost 0 bases and 3 bases, there was a span of 11 bases. Germline loops: CDR1 KGHSH, CDR2 LQKENI. The CDR3 consists of 15 residues. CDR3: CASSPPSKGDTEAFF. The CDR3 DNA follows: TGTGCCAGCTCACCACCGAGCAAGGGGGACACTGAAGCTTTCTTT.

In nucleotides, the CDR3 is TGCAGCGTTGAAAAGGGGGGGAAAGAGACCCAGTACTTC. Protein: CSVEKGGKETQYF. The gene calls are TRBV29-1 and TRBJ2-5, with a weak D call TRBD2 (7 bases). CDR3 size: 13 residues. V was pared by 2 bases and J by 3 bases, with 10 bases between. Per germline, CDR1 SQVTM and CDR2 ANQGSEA.

This chain links TRBV2 with TRBJ2-1; 9 positions match TRBD1. The CDR3 is made up of 11 amino acids. CDR1 is SNHLY, CDR2 FYNNEI, per germline. The trim removed 6 bases at V and 9 bases at J, leaving 0 bases unmatched. The CDR3 region is CASRDRGEQFF. CDR3 in DNA: TGTGCCAGCAGGGACAGGGGTGAGCAGTTCTTC.

The rearrangement links TRBV27 to TRBJ1-3; perhaps TRBD1 as D (6 bases). Germline CDR1 and CDR2: MNHEY and SMNVEV (reference sequence). This CDR3 region has 13 residues. V lost 5 bases, J lost 3 bases, and 8 bases lay in between. This chain's CDR3 is CASSTQGGNTIYF. In DNA form, the CDR3 reads TGTGCCAGCAGTACACAGGGTGGAAACACCATATATTTT.

J is TRBJ1-4 and V is TRBV9; the D gene is possibly TRBD1 (5 bases). With 0 bases removed from V and 4 bases from J, the gap between germline ends came to 13 bases. The CDR3 covers 16 residues. CDR1 and CDR2 from the germline V gene are SGDLS and YYNGEE. In DNA form, the CDR3 reads TGTGCCAGCAGCGTAGATATGGGGCAGGGTAATGAAAAACTGTTTTTT. Translated, it gives CASSVDMGQGNEKLFF.

The gene calls are TRBV5-1 and TRBJ2-7; 10 bases agree with TRBD1. This CDR3 contains 15 residues. Germline V gives CDR1 SGHRS, CDR2 YFSETQ. V trimming: 1 base; J trimming: 2 bases; junction bases outside the gene matches: 3. CDR3 amino acids: CASSLSGQGAYEQYF. The CDR3 region has the DNA TGCGCCAGCAGCTTGAGTGGACAGGGGGCCTACGAGCAGTACTTC.

This chain links TRBV28 with TRBJ2-7, with 7 bases matching TRBD1. The CDR3 consists of 14 residues. Germline V gives CDR1 MDHEN, CDR2 SYDVKM. V was clipped by 9 bases and J by 4 bases; unmatched bases: 12. CDR3 region: CASGGQPQGYEQYF. In DNA, the CDR3 is TGTGCCAGTGGGGGACAGCCACAGGGGTACGAGCAGTACTTC. Together with reference TRBV28 and TRBJ2-7, the CDR3 gives the full variable domain: DVKVTQSSRYLVKRTGEKVFLECVQDMDHENMFWYRQDPGLGLRLIYFSYDVKMKEKGDIPEGYSVSREKKERFSLILESASTNQTSMYLCASGGQPQGYEQYFGPGTRLTVT.